A selection of T cell receptor beta chains follows, all from one sample in a study of molecular identifiers for immune sequencing clone quantification. TCRdb re-derived calls from the PCR reads in MiXCR, one entry per CDR3 protein. The sample has just over 40,000 distinct CDR3 sequences, roughly 24% seen once. The sequencing sample was made of naive CD8+ T cells from blood, with Jurkat cell RNA spiked in. The receptors derive from a human donor in good health. Some libraries in this study had Jurkat cell RNA spiked in. Each CDR3 is given with its conserved first and last residue. A D gene is named only where the DNA matches it firmly. Rows may omit the clone size; those that give it use once, few, many or a size class.

cdr3_nt cdr3_aa d_call j_call clone_size v_call
TGCAGTGCTAGAGATGTCAGGGGGTCGACCTGGAGTATTTCAGATACGCAGTATTTT CSARDVRGSTWSISDTQYF TRBD1 TRBJ2-3 many TRBV20-1
TGCGCCAGCAGCCAGAGACTAGCGGGGGCATACAATGAGCAGTTCTTC CASSQRLAGAYNEQFF TRBD2 TRBJ2-1 many TRBV4-3
TGTGCCAGCAGTGATGGTGCCAAAGAGACCCAGTACTTC CASSDGAKETQYF . TRBJ2-5 many TRBV25-1
TGTGCCAGCACCCCGACAGAGGGAGAGACCCAGTACTTC CASTPTEGETQYF . TRBJ2-5 few TRBV12-3/TRBV12-4
TGTGCCAGCAGCAACGGACTAGCGGGCCAAGAGACCCAGTACTTC CASSNGLAGQETQYF TRBD2 TRBJ2-5 many TRBV13
TGCAGCGTTACCTGGGCCAGGGTCGGCACAGATACGCAGTATTTT CSVTWARVGTDTQYF . TRBJ2-3 medium-sized TRBV29-1
TGCAGTGCTAGGGACACCTCCTACGAGCAGTACTTC CSARDTSYEQYF . TRBJ2-7 many TRBV20-1
TGTGCCAGCAGCCCGGACTACTTGGACACCGGGGAGCTGTTTTTT CASSPDYLDTGELFF . TRBJ2-2 . TRBV11-3
TGTGCCAGCAGCTTGGAGAGTCATCCGATCTACGAGCAGTACTTC CASSLESHPIYEQYF . TRBJ2-7 many TRBV5-5
TGTGCCAGCAGTCAAGGACTAGGCACAGATACGCAGTATTTT CASSQGLGTDTQYF TRBD2 TRBJ2-3 many TRBV27
TGTGCCAGCAGTTCACGACAGGCAGGAACGCAACAGCCCCAGCATTTT CASSSRQAGTQQPQHF . TRBJ1-5 many TRBV28
TGTGCCAGCAGCCCAGGAGCTCCGCAGTATTTT CASSPGAPQYF . TRBJ2-3 . TRBV12-3/TRBV12-4
TGCGCCAGCAGCCAAAGCCCAGGACAAATCAGCACAGATACGCAGTATTTT CASSQSPGQISTDTQYF . TRBJ2-3 many TRBV4-3
TGCAGCGTCAAGGGGGGGACAGTTTACAATGAGCAGTTCTTC CSVKGGTVYNEQFF . TRBJ2-1 many TRBV29-1
TGTGCCAGCAGAAAGGACAGGGGGAGAGAAGATACGCAGTATTTT CASRKDRGREDTQYF TRBD1 TRBJ2-3 many TRBV6-1
TGTGCCGGTCTATCTCTTGGTTTCAATGAGCAGTTCTTC CAGLSLGFNEQFF . TRBJ2-1 . TRBV28
TGCAGCGTTACGGGCCTAGCGGATACCGAGACCCAGTACTTC CSVTGLADTETQYF TRBD2 TRBJ2-5 many TRBV29-1
TGCGCCAGCAGTGGACTAGCGGGGACCTACAATGAGCAGTTCTTC CASSGLAGTYNEQFF TRBD2 TRBJ2-1 many TRBV10-1
TGCGCCAGCAGCGGGGACAGGGGGAATACTGAAGCTTTCTTT CASSGDRGNTEAFF TRBD1 TRBJ1-1 many TRBV4-3
TGTGCCAGCAGTCCCCTGACTAGCGGCTACGAGCAGTACTTC CASSPLTSGYEQYF TRBD2 TRBJ2-7 many TRBV27
TGTGCCAGCAGCTACCCGGGTAAACCCTACGAGCAGTACTTC CASSYPGKPYEQYF . TRBJ2-7 . TRBV7-9
TGTGCCAGCAGTTTTTACGGTGCGGGAGTAACCTACAATGAGCAGTTCTTC CASSFYGAGVTYNEQFF TRBD2 TRBJ2-1 few TRBV27
TGCGCCAGCATGGCACCCTATGCTGGCACAGATGCGCAGTATTTT CASMAPYAGTDAQYF . TRBJ2-3 . TRBV7-2
TGTGCCAACAATCGAAAATCAACAGAGCTCACTGAAGCTTTCTTT CANNRKSTELTEAFF . TRBJ1-1 . TRBV6-5
TGCGCCAGCAGCCAAGATGCTGGACAGGGCTACGAGCAGTACTTC CASSQDAGQGYEQYF TRBD1 TRBJ2-7 many TRBV4-3
TGTGCCAGCAGCTTTGTTAGTGAGCAGTTCTTC CASSFVSEQFF . TRBJ2-1 . TRBV5-6
TGTGCCAGCAGCTTGTTGGGGCTGGGCAATCAGCCCCAGCATTTT CASSLLGLGNQPQHF . TRBJ1-5 . TRBV7-8
TGTGCCAGTGGGGACAGGGGAATGAACACTGAAGCTTTCTTT CASGDRGMNTEAFF TRBD1 TRBJ1-1 few TRBV19
TGCGCCAGCAGCCAAGATCGCACAGGGTATACAGATACGCAGTATTTT CASSQDRTGYTDTQYF . TRBJ2-3 many TRBV4-3
TGTGCCAGCTCACCGTCCCGAGGCAATCAGCCCCAGCATTTT CASSPSRGNQPQHF . TRBJ1-5 many TRBV18
TGTGCCAGCAGCCAAGATGGCGAAGGGGAGTATACGCAGTATTTT CASSQDGEGEYTQYF . TRBJ2-3 many TRBV13
TGCGCCAGCAGCCAAGATACGGGCAATGAGCAGTTCTTC CASSQDTGNEQFF . TRBJ2-1 few TRBV4-3
TGTGCCAGCACCATTACAGGGATCACCGGGGAGCTGTTTTTT CASTITGITGELFF . TRBJ2-2 . TRBV12-3/TRBV12-4
TGTGCCAGCAGTCCTTATTCTGGGACTTACAATGAGCAGTTCTTC CASSPYSGTYNEQFF . TRBJ2-1 many TRBV12-3/TRBV12-4
TGCGCCAGCAGGTGGACAGGGGGGGGCGATGAGCAGTTCTTC CASRWTGGGDEQFF TRBD1 TRBJ2-1 many TRBV5-1
TGTGCCAGCAGCACCGGGACTAGCGGGAGGGCTGAAGAGACCCAGTACTTC CASSTGTSGRAEETQYF TRBD2 TRBJ2-5 many TRBV9
TGCGCCACTAGTCAGGGTTATGGCAATCAGCCCCAGCATTTT CATSQGYGNQPQHF . TRBJ1-5 many TRBV10-2
TGTGCCAGTAGTACCCTTGGTGGCGGTTCCTATGGCTACACCTTC CASSTLGGGSYGYTF . TRBJ1-2 many TRBV19
TGTGCCAGCAGCTTAGAGGGCAGTCTCTCCTACGAGCAGTACTTC CASSLEGSLSYEQYF . TRBJ2-7 many TRBV11-2
TGTGCCAGTAGTGAGGGACAGGGGGACGACGAGCAGTACTTC CASSEGQGDDEQYF TRBD1 TRBJ2-7 many TRBV19
TGTGCCAGCAGCCCTGGGCAGGGGGCAGCTCGCGAGCAGTACTTC CASSPGQGAAREQYF TRBD1 TRBJ2-7 . TRBV7-9
TGTGCCAGCAGTTACTCGACTAGCGCTGCCTACGAGCAGTACTTC CASSYSTSAAYEQYF TRBD2 TRBJ2-7 many TRBV6-6
TGTGCCAGCAGTTCCGGGACAGGCCACTACGAGCAGTACTTC CASSSGTGHYEQYF TRBD1 TRBJ2-7 . TRBV28
TGTGCCAGTACCTGGGGACAGGGGCCCACTGAAGCTTTCTTT CASTWGQGPTEAFF TRBD1 TRBJ1-1 . TRBV19
TGTGCCAGCAGTAACCCGACTAGCGGGGTTCCCCTCGGATCAGATACGCAGTATTTT CASSNPTSGVPLGSDTQYF TRBD2 TRBJ2-3 many TRBV6-2/TRBV6-3
TGTGCCAGCGGGGACAGGGTAGGGGACGAGCAGTACTTC CASGDRVGDEQYF TRBD1 TRBJ2-7 . TRBV13
TGTGCCAGCACGGACGGAGGAAACATTCAGTACTTC CASTDGGNIQYF . TRBJ2-4 many TRBV6-6
TGTGCCAGCAGTCCACGGACAGGGGTTAGCACAGATACGCAGTATTTT CASSPRTGVSTDTQYF TRBD1 TRBJ2-3 medium-sized TRBV28
TGCAGTGCTAGAGGAAGCAACAGGGAAAGTGAGACCCAGTACTTC CSARGSNRESETQYF . TRBJ2-5 many TRBV20-1
TGCGCCAGCAGCCAAGCAAGTCAGGGCACCTACGAGCAGTACTTC CASSQASQGTYEQYF . TRBJ2-7 many TRBV4-1
TGCGCCAGCAGCCAAGACCCCTACTTCGGGGTCTACAATGAGCAGTTCTTC CASSQDPYFGVYNEQFF . TRBJ2-1 many TRBV4-1
TGTGCCAGTAGTATCGGGCCCGGGGAGCTGTTTTTT CASSIGPGELFF . TRBJ2-2 . TRBV19
TGCGCCAGCAGCTTGCCGACTAGCGGGAGTTGGGATGAGCAGTTCTTC CASSLPTSGSWDEQFF TRBD2 TRBJ2-1 . TRBV5-1
TGTGCCAGCAGCTTCGGCAACTCCTACGAGCAGTACTTC CASSFGNSYEQYF . TRBJ2-7 many TRBV7-9
TGTGCCAGCCTCCGGGACGGGAGTGTCGGCGCAGATACGCAGTATTTT CASLRDGSVGADTQYF . TRBJ2-3 many TRBV28
TGTGCCAGTAGTATCGGGGCGGGGTCTAGCACAGATACGCAGTATTTT CASSIGAGSSTDTQYF . TRBJ2-3 few TRBV19
TGTGCCAGCAACCCCTCGCGGGATCTGACCGGGGAGCTGTTTTTT CASNPSRDLTGELFF . TRBJ2-2 many TRBV28
TGTGCCAGCAGCGAGAGCCCAAGGAGAGATCTGAACACTGAAGCTTTCTTT CASSESPRRDLNTEAFF . TRBJ1-1 many TRBV9
TGTGCCAGCAGCTTATTAATACAGTACGAGCAGTACTTC CASSLLIQYEQYF . TRBJ2-7 . TRBV7-9